This record looks at one T cell receptor beta chain sequence and its context. The data originate from a study of T cells after yellow fever vaccination. Study-level background: Some fractions had low cell numbers, and these were prepared with SMART-Seq v4 Ultra Low Input.

Each CDR3 protein is one row after TCRdb ran MiXCR on the 5' RACE reads. Of approximately 580,000 distinct CDR3 sequences listed, roughly a sixth are singletons. CDR3 length: 14 amino acids. V gave up 6 bases and J gave up 0 bases, with 11 bases separating them. V gene TRBV12-3 or TRBV12-4 combines with J gene TRBJ1-2; unclear D gene. The receptor was derived from a man aged 18-30 years who received the YFV17D yellow fever vaccine. The sequences come from PBMCs, collected less than 6 days after the first yellow fever vaccination. CDR3 sequence reads: CASSHVTANYGYTF. The CDR3 DNA reads as TGTGCCAGCAGCCACGTCACTGCTAACTATGGCTACACCTTC.